The sequence of this T cell receptor beta chain was determined in a study of cytotoxic CD8 clonotypes in ibrutinib-treated CLL. Study-level points and caveats: In comparison with age-matched healthy donors, baseline clonality was higher and tracked circulating CD8+ T-cell counts.

At least ten counts were recorded for this clone. Its specificity is not known. V lost 7 bases, J lost 5 bases, and 14 bases lay in between. This CDR3 contains 13 residues. Germline V lookup: CDR1 LNHDA, CDR2 SQIVND (reference sequence). Only in-frame clones appear in the TCRdb table, and some are missing; sequencing was by immunoSEQ multiplex PCR. The sample records about 160,000 clones, about 80% being singletons. The sequence came from a human donor with chronic lymphocytic leukemia. The chain employs TRBV19 and TRBJ1-1; D is unresolved. Sequenced here: PBMCs, sampled after 24 months of ibrutinib treatment. The DNA for the CDR3 is TGTGCCAGTAAGTACAACGGCTGGACTGAAGCTTTCTTT. Translation: CASKYNGWTEAFF.